Below, 25 T cell receptor beta chains from the same sample are listed, as sequenced in a study of beta chain features in type 1 diabetes. Reverse transcribing all isolated RNA meant expressed TCRB transcripts were sequenced. Clones were read by immunoSEQ multiplex PCR, and TCRdb kept only the in-frame ones, dropping some. The sample holds 860,000 or so clones, 15% to 20% seen once. Sequenced: naive CD4+ T cells from blood. The receptors here all came from a woman aged 18-35 years in good health.

V and J are TRBV18 and TRBJ1-2; tentative D call: TRBD1 (5 bases). V was trimmed by 0 bases and J by 5 bases, leaving 13 bases between them. The CDR3 runs 15 residues. Germline loops: CDR1 KGHSH, CDR2 LQKENI. CDR3: CASSPPGSRGYGYTF. In nucleotides, the CDR3 is TGTGCCAGCTCACCACCGGGTTCGAGGGGTTATGGCTACACCTTC.

The chain has TRBV7-8 and TRBJ2-1; a weak D match, TRBD2 (6 bases). CDR3 length: 15 amino acids. The germline V and J ends were trimmed by 5 bases and 6 bases, with 17 bases remaining between them. Per the germline V gene, CDR1 is SGHVS and CDR2 is FQNEAQ. Here the CDR3 DNA reads TGTGCCAGCAGCACATGGAACGGGGACTCCAATGAGCAGTTCTTC. Translated, it gives CASSTWNGDSNEQFF.

The chain carries TRBV27 and TRBJ2-3; 9 nucleotides line up with TRBD1. V dropped 7 bases and J dropped 1; count of bases not matched to a gene: 24. This CDR3 has 21 amino acids. Germline CDR1 reads MNHEY; CDR2 reads SMNVEV (reference sequence). CDR3 coding DNA: TGTGCCAGCACTCTAACCCCAGGGGACAGGGCGAGAGGTGGTCGCACAGATACGCAGTATTTT. Its translation: CASTLTPGDRARGGRTDTQYF.

This clone has a handful of counts. V usage is TRBV28 and J usage is TRBJ1-5; tentative D call: TRBD1 (5 bases). Germline-derived CDR1 and CDR2 are MDHEN and SYDVKM. The CDR3 runs 13 residues. The V gene lost 7 bases and the J gene lost 7 bases, with 14 bases spanning the gap. CDR3 sequence: CASISQGGQPQHF. The CDR3 nucleotides read TGTGCCAGCATCTCGCAGGGCGGCCAGCCCCAGCATTTT.

This clone turned up a few times. This chain links TRBV5-1 with TRBJ2-5; D remains ambiguous. The length of the CDR3 is 14 residues. Trimming took 2 bases from V and 4 from J, leaving 12 bases between them. Germline CDR1 SGHRS, CDR2 YFSETQ. The CDR3 DNA follows: TGCGCCAGCAGCTTACACCATGCGACAGAGACCCAGTACTTC. This translates into CASSLHHATETQYF.

CDR3 in amino acids: CASSPGRETYGYTF. CDR3 coding DNA: TGCGCCAGCTCCCCGGGCAGGGAGACCTATGGCTACACCTTC. This chain uses TRBV4-1 with TRBJ1-2, with a weak D call TRBD1 (5 bases). The CDR3 has 14 residues. V was pared by 8 bases and J by 4 bases, with 17 bases between. From germline, CDR1 is MGHRA and CDR2 YSYEKL.

This clone occurred a few times. The genes are TRBV19 and TRBJ2-7; unclear D gene. From germline, CDR1 is LNHDA and CDR2 SQIVND (reference sequence). CDR3 length: 15 residues. Trimming cost V 5 bases and J 2 bases, with 16 bases left between them. The CDR3 sequence: CASSYLWGLAYEQYF. As DNA, the CDR3 is TGTGCCAGTAGTTATCTGTGGGGATTGGCCTACGAGCAGTACTTC.

The chain is built from TRBV18 and TRBJ1-4; possible D gene TRBD1, 6 bases. The CDR3 has 15 amino acids. Trimming took 3 bases from V and 3 from J, leaving 11 bases between them. Germline CDR1 reads KGHSH; CDR2 reads LQKENI. The chain's CDR3 is CASSPSDRSNEKLFF. Here the CDR3 DNA reads TGTGCCAGCTCACCCTCTGACAGGTCTAATGAAAAACTGTTTTTT.

This clone was counted a few times. The V call is TRBV5-6, the J call TRBJ2-7, with 9 positions matching TRBD1. There are 16 residues in the CDR3. V trimming: 1 base; J trimming: 1 base; junction bases outside the gene matches: 6. The V gene's germline CDR1 is SGHDT and CDR2 YYEEEE. The CDR3 DNA reads TGTGCCAGCAGCTTGTTGGGACAGGGAGGTTCCTACGAGCAGTACTTC. Protein product: CASSLLGQGGSYEQYF.

In nucleotides, the CDR3 is TGTGCCAGCAGTAAACCGAACACCGGGGAGCTGTTTTTT. This translates into CASSKPNTGELFF. V is TRBV6-4 and J is TRBJ2-2; D remains ambiguous. CDR3 length equals 13 residues. Trimming removed 5 bases from V and 0 bases from J, with 4 bases in between. Germline V gene data show CDR1 as MRHNA and CDR2 as SNTAGT.

Worth noting for this clone: Other DNA variants within this sample encode the same CDR3. The chain combines TRBV19 with TRBJ1-5; possible D gene TRBD1, 5 bases. The CDR3 extends over 14 amino acids. Germline V gene sequence: CDR1 LNHDA, CDR2 SQIVND (reference sequence). The V gene lost 3 bases and the J gene lost 4 bases, with 10 bases spanning the gap. CDR3 amino acids: CASSIGQGNQPQHF. CDR3 nucleotides: TGTGCCAGTAGTATTGGCCAGGGAAATCAGCCCCAGCATTTT.

This clone has a handful of counts. J is TRBJ2-7 and V is TRBV4-3; 8 nucleotides align to TRBD2. CDR3 length: 16 amino acids. Germline V lookup: CDR1 LGHNA, CDR2 YSLEER. With V trimmed by 0 bases and J by 3 bases, 7 bases remained unmatched. The CDR3 region has the DNA TGCGCCAGCAGCCAAGATCCCGGGACTAGGAGCTACGAGCAGTACTTC. Its translation is CASSQDPGTRSYEQYF.

The chain has TRBV11-3 and TRBJ2-1; D not resolved. V was pared by 4 bases and J by 2 bases, with 12 bases between. This CDR3 has 15 amino acids. Germline CDR1 SGHNT, CDR2 YENEEA. CDR3 protein: CASSSSAEAYNEQFF. For the CDR3, the DNA is TGTGCCAGCAGCTCCAGTGCAGAGGCCTACAATGAGCAGTTCTTC.

This clone was detected a few times. The chain uses TRBV19 and TRBJ2-7; the match to TRBD2 covers 14 bases. CDR1 is LNHDA and CDR2 is SQIVND in the germline V gene (reference sequence). This CDR3 has 16 amino acids. Trimming removed 6 bases from V and 6 bases from J; junction bases left unmatched: 10. The CDR3: CASRQTGTSGSAEQYF. CDR3 nucleotide sequence: TGTGCCAGTAGACAAACCGGGACTAGCGGGAGCGCCGAGCAGTACTTC.

The V and J genes are TRBV7-2 and TRBJ1-2, with D hard to call. Germline V gene data show CDR1 as SGHTA and CDR2 as FQGNSA. V lost 3 bases, J lost 1 base, and 6 bases lay in between. The CDR3 consists of 13 residues. Written as DNA, the CDR3 is TGTGCCAGCAGCTTCGACAATAACTATGGCTACACCTTC. Translating it yields CASSFDNNYGYTF.

This clone was observed a handful of times. V is TRBV13 and J is TRBJ2-3; 14 nucleotides align to TRBD2. Unmatched junction bases numbered 8, after V lost 0 bases and J lost 0 bases. Germline V lookup: CDR1 PRHDT, CDR2 FYEKMQ (reference sequence). The CDR3 extends over 20 amino acids. The CDR3 reads CASSLGVPGLAGASTDTQYF. The CDR3 bases are TGTGCCAGCAGCTTAGGAGTCCCGGGACTAGCGGGAGCTAGCACAGATACGCAGTATTTT.

V and J are TRBV14 and TRBJ2-2; possible D gene TRBD2, 6 bases. The CDR3 spans 15 residues. Germline V gene sequence: CDR1 SGHDN, CDR2 FVKESK. Trimming removed 2 bases from V and 6 bases from J, with 13 bases in between. The CDR3 DNA reads TGTGCCAGCAGCCAACCGTCCGGGGAGGCCGGGGAGCTGTTTTTT. It specifies CASSQPSGEAGELFF.

This sequence joins TRBV10-2 and TRBJ2-2, with D unclear. CDR3 length: 15 residues. CDR1 is WSHSY, CDR2 SAAADI, per germline. Between the trimmed V and J ends, which lost 3 bases and 1 base, there was a span of 9 bases. The chain's CDR3 is CASSDGRENTGELFF. CDR3 DNA: TGCGCCAGCAGTGACGGCCGAGAGAACACCGGGGAGCTGTTTTTT.

The V call is TRBV5-1, the J call TRBJ2-1; 8 bases match TRBD2. Trimming removed 10 bases from V and 5 bases from J; junction bases left unmatched: 8. Per the germline V gene, CDR1 is SGHRS and CDR2 is YFSETQ. This CDR3 has 13 residues. CDR3 sequence reads: CACGLADDNEQFF. CDR3 DNA: TGCGCCTGCGGACTAGCTGACGACAATGAGCAGTTCTTC.

This clone was counted between two and nine times. This sample also contains other DNA sequences that code for the same CDR3. The V gene is TRBV20-1, the J gene TRBJ2-5; D unresolved. Trimming shortened V by 4 bases and J by 2 bases, and 2 bases separated the two germline ends. Germline V gene sequence: CDR1 DFQATT, CDR2 SNEGSKA (reference sequence). This CDR3 is built from 10 residues. The CDR3 reads CSAIQETQYF. In nucleotides, the CDR3 is TGCAGTGCTATTCAAGAGACCCAGTACTTC.

The CDR3 DNA sequence: TGTGCCAGTCGACAGGGGACGACCTACGAGCAGTACTTC. Encoded protein: CASRQGTTYEQYF. This chain joins TRBV18 and TRBJ2-7; 8 positions match TRBD1. With 9 bases clipped from V and 2 bases from J, the junction kept 6 bases outside the gene matches. Germline CDR1 and CDR2: KGHSH and LQKENI. This CDR3 has 13 amino acids.

The chain recombines TRBV5-6 with TRBJ1-5; weak D call: TRBD1 (5 bases). The CDR3 covers 14 residues. V lost 4 bases and J lost 1, with 9 bases in between. Germline V CDR1 and CDR2: SGHDT, YYEEEE. The CDR3 loop reads CASSPHRSNQPQHF. For the CDR3, the DNA is TGTGCCAGCAGCCCTCACAGGAGCAATCAGCCCCAGCATTTT.

The rearrangement links TRBV18 to TRBJ2-5; 14 nucleotides agree with TRBD2. This CDR3 spans 15 amino acids. Looked up from germline, CDR1 is KGHSH and CDR2 is LQKENI. Germline trimming cut 4 bases from V and 4 bases from J; bases unmatched to any gene: 2. CDR3 DNA: TGTGCCAGCTCACGGGGACTAGCGGGAGCAGAGACCCAGTACTTC. Residues: CASSRGLAGAETQYF. Variable domain in full (rest from reference TRBV18 and TRBJ2-5): NAGVMQNPRHLVRRRGQEARLRCSPMKGHSHVYWYRQLPEEGLKFMVYLQKENIIDESGMPKERFSAEFPKEGPSILRIQQVVRGDSAAYFCASSRGLAGAETQYFGPGTRLLVL.

This clone was recorded a few times. The chain uses TRBV5-1 and TRBJ2-5, with 8 nucleotides matching TRBD2. Unmatched junction bases numbered 5, after V lost 1 base and J lost 3 bases. This CDR3 region has 15 residues. Germline V gene sequence: CDR1 SGHRS, CDR2 YFSETQ. Here the CDR3 reads CASSLRPAGEETQYF. CDR3 nucleotides: TGCGCCAGCAGCTTGAGACCAGCGGGAGAAGAGACCCAGTACTTC.

This clone has a handful of counts. This sequence joins TRBV27 and TRBJ2-3; 14 nucleotides line up with TRBD2. CDR3 length: 15 amino acids. Germline CDR1 and CDR2: MNHEY and SMNVEV (reference sequence). V gave up 6 bases and J gave up 7 bases; unmatched junction bases: 6. The CDR3 nucleotides are TGTGCCAGCAGCCCGGGACTAGCGGGAGTAAATACGCAGTATTTT. Protein product: CASSPGLAGVNTQYF.